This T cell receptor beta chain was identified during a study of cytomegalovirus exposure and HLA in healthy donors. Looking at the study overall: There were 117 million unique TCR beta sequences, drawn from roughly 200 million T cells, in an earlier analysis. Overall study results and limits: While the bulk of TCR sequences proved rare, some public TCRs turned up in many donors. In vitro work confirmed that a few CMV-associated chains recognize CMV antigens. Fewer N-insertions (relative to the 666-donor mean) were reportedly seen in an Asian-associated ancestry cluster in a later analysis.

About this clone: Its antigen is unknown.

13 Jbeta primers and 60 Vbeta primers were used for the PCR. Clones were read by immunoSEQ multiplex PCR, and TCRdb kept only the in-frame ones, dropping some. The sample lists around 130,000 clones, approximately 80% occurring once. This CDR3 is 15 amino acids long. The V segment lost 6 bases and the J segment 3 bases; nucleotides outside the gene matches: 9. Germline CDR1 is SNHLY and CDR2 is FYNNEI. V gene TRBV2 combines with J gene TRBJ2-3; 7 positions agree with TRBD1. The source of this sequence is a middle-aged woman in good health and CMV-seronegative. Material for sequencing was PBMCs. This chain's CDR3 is CASSYRGRGTDTQYF. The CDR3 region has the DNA TGTGCCAGCAGCTACAGGGGAAGAGGAACAGATACGCAGTATTTT.